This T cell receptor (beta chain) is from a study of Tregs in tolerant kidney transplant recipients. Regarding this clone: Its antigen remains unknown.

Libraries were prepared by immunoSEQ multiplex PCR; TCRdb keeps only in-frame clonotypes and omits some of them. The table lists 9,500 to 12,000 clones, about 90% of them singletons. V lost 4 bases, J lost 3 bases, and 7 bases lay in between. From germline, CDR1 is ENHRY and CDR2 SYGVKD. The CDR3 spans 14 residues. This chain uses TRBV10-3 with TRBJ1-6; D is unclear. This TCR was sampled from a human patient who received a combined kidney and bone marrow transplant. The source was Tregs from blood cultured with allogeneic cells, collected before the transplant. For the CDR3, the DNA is TGTGCCATCAGTGCAGAGGGCTATAATTCACCCCTCCACTTT. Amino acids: CAISAEGYNSPLHF.